Listed below are T cell receptor beta chains from one sample, sequenced in a study of T cells in Graves' hyperthyroidism and ophthalmopathy. TCRdb processed the multiplex PCR reads anew with MiXCR; each CDR3 protein has one entry. The sample has 350,000 to 400,000 distinct CDR3 sequences, 19% seen once. Sequencing was performed on blood. These receptors were collected from a woman between 18 and 29 years old with Graves' hyperthyroidism. The CDR3 runs from the conserved cysteine through the conserved F or W. The order of the fields is CDR3 protein, V gene, J gene.

CASSLSLSEKLFF,TRBV6-1,TRBJ1-4
CASSAQTGSLAETQYF,TRBV25-1,TRBJ2-5
CASGNRRDTEAFF,TRBV12-5,TRBJ1-1
CSAQGTRIDEQYF,TRBV20-1,TRBJ2-7
CASSPDRGDEKLFF,TRBV2,TRBJ1-4
CASREETGAHYGYTF,TRBV2,TRBJ1-2
CASSSDRVGNTEAFF,TRBV7-9,TRBJ1-1
CASSEVGQYYEQYF,TRBV6-1,TRBJ2-7
CASSVDAGGLSYEQYF,TRBV6-1,TRBJ2-7
CAWSVSQGGSPLHF,TRBV30,TRBJ1-6
CASSFSPTRTQDTQYF,TRBV5-5,TRBJ2-5
CASSPFNQPQHF,TRBV7-2,TRBJ1-5
CASSQENEVGSAQYF,TRBV4-2,TRBJ2-7
CSALTGNTGELFF,TRBV20-1,TRBJ2-2
CASSFYPVRVTGEQYF,TRBV7-9,TRBJ2-7
CSAPREGTYEQYF,TRBV20-1,TRBJ2-7
CATSPPGGMGQPQHF,TRBV24-1,TRBJ1-5
CASSHGLSGSYEQYF,TRBV11-2,TRBJ2-7
CASSLTGAEGYTF,TRBV7-9,TRBJ1-2
CATSDLHAGYQETQYF,TRBV24-1,TRBJ2-5
CASSLPGEDGYTF,TRBV5-1,TRBJ1-2
CSASPPPGQASSKSPLHF,TRBV20-1,TRBJ1-6
CASSEAGSGNTIYF,TRBV2,TRBJ1-3
CSARPLEGGNQPQHF,TRBV20-1,TRBJ1-5
CASSAPETNTEAFF,TRBV6-1,TRBJ1-1
CASSLGQGGLQETQYF,TRBV5-1,TRBJ2-5
CASTPGEPGELFF,TRBV2,TRBJ2-2
CASTALDRAASYGYTF,TRBV2,TRBJ1-2
CASSLNVGLAESEQYF,TRBV7-3,TRBJ2-7
CASSYSLAGVGSQYF,TRBV6-5,TRBJ2-5
CASSSAGIYGYTF,TRBV7-9,TRBJ1-2
CASSLDGGQGREQYF,TRBV7-2,TRBJ2-7
CASRAGEEAGELFF,TRBV2,TRBJ2-2
CASSTPGTEAFF,TRBV19,TRBJ1-1
CASSPSAGNQETQYF,TRBV27,TRBJ2-5
CASSKDISGTQYF,TRBV7-9,TRBJ2-5
CSVGTGGSEAFF,TRBV29-1,TRBJ1-1
CASSSGTGVGNTIYF,TRBV18,TRBJ1-3
CATSDRRNQETQYF,TRBV24-1,TRBJ2-5
CASRKTGDRTEAFF,TRBV6-1,TRBJ1-1
CASSPTGGRGYEQYF,TRBV28,TRBJ2-7
CASSFDGGDTEAFF,TRBV7-9,TRBJ1-1
CASSRLLRDRDNSPLHF,TRBV4-1,TRBJ1-6